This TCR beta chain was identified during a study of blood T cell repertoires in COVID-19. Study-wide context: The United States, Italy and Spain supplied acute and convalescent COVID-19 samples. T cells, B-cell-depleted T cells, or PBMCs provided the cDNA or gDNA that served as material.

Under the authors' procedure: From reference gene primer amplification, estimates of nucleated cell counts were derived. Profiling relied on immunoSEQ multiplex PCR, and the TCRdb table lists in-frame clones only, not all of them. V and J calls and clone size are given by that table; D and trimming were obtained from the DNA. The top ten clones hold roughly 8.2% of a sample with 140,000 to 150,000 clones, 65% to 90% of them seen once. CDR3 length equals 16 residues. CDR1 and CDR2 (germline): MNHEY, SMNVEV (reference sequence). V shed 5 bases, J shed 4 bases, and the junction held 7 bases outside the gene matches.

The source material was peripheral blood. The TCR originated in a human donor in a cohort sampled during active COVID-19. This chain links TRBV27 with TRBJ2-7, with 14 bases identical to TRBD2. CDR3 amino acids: CASSPARTSGRYEQYF. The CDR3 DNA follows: TGTGCCAGCAGTCCAGCCAGGACTAGCGGGAGGTACGAGCAGTACTTC.